This TCR beta chain was identified in a study of control samples from healthy donors and cancer patients. The protocol was immunoSEQ multiplex PCR, while the TCRdb copy is restricted to in-frame clones and leaves out a portion. The repertoire holds over 150,000 clones, with approximately 94% as singletons. The CDR3 spans 14 residues. Germline values: CDR1 SGHRS, CDR2 YFSETQ. The ends lost 3 bases at V and 8 bases at J; junction bases unmatched: 5. Sequenced: blood. This receptor was obtained from a woman between 18 and 29 years old in good health. This chain connects TRBV5-1 to TRBJ1-4; 9 nucleotides align to TRBD1. The CDR3 sequence is CASSSQGAREKLFF. CDR3 nucleotides: TGCGCCAGCAGCTCACAGGGGGCGCGGGAAAAACTGTTTTTT.